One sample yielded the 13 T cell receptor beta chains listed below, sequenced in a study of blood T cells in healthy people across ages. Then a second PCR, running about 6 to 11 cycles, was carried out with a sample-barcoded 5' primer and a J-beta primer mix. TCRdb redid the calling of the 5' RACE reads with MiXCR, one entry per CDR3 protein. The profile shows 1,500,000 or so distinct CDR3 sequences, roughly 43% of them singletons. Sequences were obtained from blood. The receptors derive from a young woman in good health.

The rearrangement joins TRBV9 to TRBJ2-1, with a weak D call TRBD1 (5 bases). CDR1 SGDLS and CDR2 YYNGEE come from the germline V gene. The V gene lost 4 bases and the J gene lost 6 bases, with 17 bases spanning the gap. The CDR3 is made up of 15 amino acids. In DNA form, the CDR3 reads TGTGCCAGCAGCAACAGGTCAGCAAAGGTCAATGAGCAGTTCTTC. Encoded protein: CASSNRSAKVNEQFF.

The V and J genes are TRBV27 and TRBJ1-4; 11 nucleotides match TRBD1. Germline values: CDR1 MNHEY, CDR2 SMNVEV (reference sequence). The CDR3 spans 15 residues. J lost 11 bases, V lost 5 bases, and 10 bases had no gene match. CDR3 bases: TGTGCCAGCAGTGCGGGACAGGGGGTCTGGAGGAAACTGTTTTTT. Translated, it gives CASSAGQGVWRKLFF.

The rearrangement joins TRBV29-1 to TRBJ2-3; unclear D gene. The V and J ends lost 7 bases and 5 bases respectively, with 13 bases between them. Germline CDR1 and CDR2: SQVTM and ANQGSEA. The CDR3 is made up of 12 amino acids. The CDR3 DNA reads TGCAGCGCCGCACAGAGCTTAGATACGCAGTATTTT. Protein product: CSAAQSLDTQYF.

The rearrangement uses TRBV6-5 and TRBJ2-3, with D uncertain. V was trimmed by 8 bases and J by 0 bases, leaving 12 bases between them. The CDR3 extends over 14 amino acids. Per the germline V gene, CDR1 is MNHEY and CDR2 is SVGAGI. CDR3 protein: CASREAISTDTQYF. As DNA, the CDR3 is TGTGCCAGCCGCGAGGCCATTAGCACAGATACGCAGTATTTT.

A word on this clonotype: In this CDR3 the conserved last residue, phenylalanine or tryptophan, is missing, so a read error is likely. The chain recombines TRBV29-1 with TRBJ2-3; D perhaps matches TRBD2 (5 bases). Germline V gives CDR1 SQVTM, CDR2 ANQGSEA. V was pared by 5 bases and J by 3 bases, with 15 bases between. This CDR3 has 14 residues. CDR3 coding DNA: TGCAGCGTTAGTCCCACGGGGTTGACAGATACGCAGTATTCT. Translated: CSVSPTGLTDTQYS.

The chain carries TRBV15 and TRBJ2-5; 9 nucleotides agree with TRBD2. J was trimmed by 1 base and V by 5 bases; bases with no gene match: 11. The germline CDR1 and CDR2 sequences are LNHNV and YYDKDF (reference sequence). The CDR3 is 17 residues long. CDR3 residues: CATSLRTSELFQETQYF. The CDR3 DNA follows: TGTGCCACCAGCCTAAGGACTAGCGAACTATTCCAAGAGACCCAGTACTTC.

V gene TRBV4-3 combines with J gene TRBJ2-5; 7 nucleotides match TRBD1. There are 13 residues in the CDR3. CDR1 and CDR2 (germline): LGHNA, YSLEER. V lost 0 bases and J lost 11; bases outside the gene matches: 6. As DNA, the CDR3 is TGCGCCAGCAGCCAAGAAGGGGGCGATGAGCAGTACTTC. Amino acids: CASSQEGGDEQYF.

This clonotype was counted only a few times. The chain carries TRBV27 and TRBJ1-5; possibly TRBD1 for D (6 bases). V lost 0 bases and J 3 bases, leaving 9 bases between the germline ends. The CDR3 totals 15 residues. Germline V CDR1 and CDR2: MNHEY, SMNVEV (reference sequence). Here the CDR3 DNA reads TGTGCCAGCAGTTTATCGACAGGAAACAATCAGCCCCAGCATTTT. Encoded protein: CASSLSTGNNQPQHF.

The DNA for the CDR3 is TGCGCCAGCAGCGGAGCAGGGGGCTTCACTGAAGCTTTCTTT. Protein: CASSGAGGFTEAFF. The chain joins TRBV5-1 to TRBJ1-1, with 8 bases matching TRBD1. J gave up 4 bases and V 4 bases, and 6 bases lay outside the gene matches. In germline, CDR1 is SGHRS, CDR2 YFSETQ. This CDR3 region has 14 residues.

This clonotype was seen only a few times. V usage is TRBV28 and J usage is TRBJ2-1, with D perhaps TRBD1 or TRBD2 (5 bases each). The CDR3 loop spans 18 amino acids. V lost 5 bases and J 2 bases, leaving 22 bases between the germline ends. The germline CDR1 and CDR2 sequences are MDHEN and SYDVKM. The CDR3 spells CASSALGTQKGPYNEQFF. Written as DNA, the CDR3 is TGTGCCAGCAGTGCCTTGGGGACCCAAAAAGGCCCCTACAATGAGCAGTTCTTC.

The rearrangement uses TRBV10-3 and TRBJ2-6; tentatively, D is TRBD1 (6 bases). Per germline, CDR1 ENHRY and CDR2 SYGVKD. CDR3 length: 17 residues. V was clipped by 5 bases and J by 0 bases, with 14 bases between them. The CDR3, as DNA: TGTGCCATCAGTCCAAAGACAGGCAGCTCTGGGGCCAACGTCCTGACTTTC. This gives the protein CAISPKTGSSGANVLTF.

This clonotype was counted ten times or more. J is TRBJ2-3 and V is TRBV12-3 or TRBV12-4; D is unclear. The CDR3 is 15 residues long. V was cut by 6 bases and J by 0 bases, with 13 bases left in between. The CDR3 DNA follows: TGTGCCAGCAGCTTGTCTGGTCTGAGCACAGATACGCAGTATTTT. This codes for CASSLSGLSTDTQYF.

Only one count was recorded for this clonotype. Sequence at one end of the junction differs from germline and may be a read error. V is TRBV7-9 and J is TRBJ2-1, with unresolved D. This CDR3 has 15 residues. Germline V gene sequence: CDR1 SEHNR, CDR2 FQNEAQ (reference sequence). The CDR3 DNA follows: TGTGCCACCAGCTTAGTAAAGGGTTTGGGCAATGAGCAGTTCTTC. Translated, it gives CATSLVKGLGNEQFF. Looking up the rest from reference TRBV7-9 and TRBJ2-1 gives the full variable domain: DTGVSQNPRHKITKRGQNVTFRCDPISEHNRLYWYRQTLGQGPEFLTYFQNEAQLEKSRLLSDRFSAERPKGSFSTLEIQRTEQGDSAMYLCATSLVKGLGNEQFFGPGTRLTVL.